Below are 8 T cell receptor beta chains sequenced from a single sample in a study of post-analysis software for immune sequencing data. Points from the study as a whole: Elevated frequency relative to controls characterized 4 or 5 TRBV segments in patients, TRBV5-6, TRBV5-1 and TRBV20-1 among them.

These TCRs' antigens remain unknown. Presence of unique molecular identifiers characterized the TCR beta cDNA libraries. TCRdb independently ran MiXCR on the PCR reads; one entry per CDR3 protein. The data contain about 760,000 distinct CDR3 sequences, about 32% of them singletons. The sequenced sample was blood. Receptors originate from a girl between 10 and 17 years old with multiple sclerosis.

This clonotype has more than one count but fewer than ten. The V gene is TRBV6-6, the J gene TRBJ2-5; the match to TRBD1 covers 9 bases. The CDR3 runs 16 residues. V was pared by 8 bases and J by 2 bases, with 12 bases of the junction left unmatched. Germline lookup yields CDR1 MNHNY and CDR2 SVGAGI (reference sequence). The CDR3 region is CASRTGQGMAQETQYF. The CDR3 nucleotides read TGTGCCAGCCGAACAGGACAGGGGATGGCTCAAGAGACCCAGTACTTC.

This clonotype was recorded a few times. The CDR3 DNA is TGCAGTGCTAGAGACGGGGGACTTCAGACCCAGTACTTC. It encodes CSARDGGLQTQYF. This sequence joins TRBV20-1 and TRBJ2-5; tentatively, D is TRBD2 (6 bases). Trimming removed 0 bases from V and 6 bases from J, with 11 bases in between. The germline CDR1 and CDR2 sequences are DFQATT and SNEGSKA (reference sequence). The CDR3 runs to 13 residues.

This clonotype came up once. The V and J genes are TRBV6-6 and TRBJ2-5; D is unresolved. Looked up from germline, CDR1 is MNHNY and CDR2 is SVGAGI (reference sequence). V was pared by 6 bases and J by 1 base, with 9 bases between. The CDR3 is 13 residues long. CDR3 protein: CASSPRSQETQYF. In nucleotides, the CDR3 is TGTGCCAGCAGCCCGAGGAGCCAAGAGACCCAGTACTTC.

The table lists this clonotype with many counts. V is TRBV10-3 and J is TRBJ2-1; 7 nucleotides align to TRBD1. This CDR3 has 15 residues. Germline trimming cut 0 bases from V and 4 bases from J; bases unmatched to any gene: 3. The germline V gene encodes CDR1 ENHRY and CDR2 SYGVKD. CDR3 in amino acids: CAISESGQRYNEQFF. CDR3 sequence (DNA): TGTGCCATCAGTGAGTCGGGACAGAGGTACAATGAGCAGTTCTTC.

This clonotype was observed a handful of times. The rearrangement uses TRBV7-6 and TRBJ1-2; 9 bases fit TRBD1. Unmatched junction bases numbered 2, after V lost 1 base and J lost 2 bases. Germline-derived CDR1 and CDR2 are SGHVS and FNYEAQ. The CDR3 loop spans 15 amino acids. CDR3 in DNA: TGTGCCAGCAGCTTAGGGACAGGGGACAACTATGGCTACACCTTC. Protein sequence: CASSLGTGDNYGYTF.

The chain combines TRBV7-2 with TRBJ2-1; 7 positions match TRBD2. V dropped 8 bases and J dropped 0; count of bases not matched to a gene: 7. The CDR3 totals 15 residues. CDR1 is SGHTA and CDR2 is FQGNSA in the germline V gene. CDR3 loop: CASQRDLSSYNEQFF. Here the CDR3 DNA reads TGTGCCAGCCAGCGGGACCTGAGCTCCTACAATGAGCAGTTCTTC.

This clonotype has a handful of counts. The rearrangement links TRBV7-9 to TRBJ2-5; tentatively, D is TRBD1 (6 bases). This CDR3 has 15 residues. Germline lookup yields CDR1 SEHNR and CDR2 FQNEAQ (reference sequence). The ends were cut back, 5 bases at V and 2 bases at J, with 15 bases in the middle. The CDR3 DNA is TGTGCCAGCAGCCCCGGACAGCAATCACAAGAGACCCAGTACTTC. Translating it yields CASSPGQQSQETQYF.

On this clonotype: This is likely a read error, given that the CDR3 carries no conserved phenylalanine or tryptophan at its end. This chain connects TRBV7-2 to TRBJ2-1; 9 bases agree with TRBD2. Trimming took 4 bases from V and 4 from J; bases not matched to a gene: 8. Germline CDR1 is SGHTA and CDR2 is FQGNSA. The CDR3 has 16 amino acids. The CDR3 region is CASSYRLAGAYNEQFC. CDR3 in DNA: TGTGCCAGCAGCTACCGATTAGCGGGAGCGTACAATGAGCAGTTCTGC.